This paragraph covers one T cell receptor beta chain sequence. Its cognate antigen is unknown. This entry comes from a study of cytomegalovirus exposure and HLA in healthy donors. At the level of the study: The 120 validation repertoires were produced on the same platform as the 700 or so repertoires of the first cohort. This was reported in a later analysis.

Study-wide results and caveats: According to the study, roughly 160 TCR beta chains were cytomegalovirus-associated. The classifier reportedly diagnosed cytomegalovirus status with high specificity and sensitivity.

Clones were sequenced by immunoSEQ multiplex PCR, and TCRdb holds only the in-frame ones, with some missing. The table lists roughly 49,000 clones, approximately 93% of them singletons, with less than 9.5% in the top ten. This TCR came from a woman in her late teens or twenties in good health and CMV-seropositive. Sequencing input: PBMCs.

The chain's CDR3 is CASRPPGGYGYTF. In DNA, the CDR3 is TGTGCCAGCCGGCCCCCAGGAGGATATGGCTACACCTTC. V gene TRBV6-5 combines with J gene TRBJ1-2, with D unresolved. The germline V gene encodes CDR1 MNHEY and CDR2 SVGAGI. Trimming took 8 bases from V and 5 from J, leaving 15 bases between them. CDR3 size: 13 residues.